The rows below give T cell receptor beta chains drawn from one sample of a study of cytomegalovirus exposure and HLA in healthy donors. Repertoires were generated with immunoSEQ multiplex PCR, while TCRdb's copy carries only in-frame clones and drops some. The sample has around 100,000 clones, about 95% seen once. Sequencing was performed on PBMCs. Receptors originate from a woman aged 18 to 35 in good health and CMV-seronegative. CDR3s include the opening cysteine and the closing phenylalanine or tryptophan. Clone size appears in some rows only: once, few, many, or a class for an expanded clone.

J,V,size,CDR3
TRBJ1-3,TRBV30,.,CAWRGQGFRNTIYF
TRBJ2-2,TRBV4-2,.,CASSQESAWNTGELFF
TRBJ1-1,TRBV5-1,.,CASSLEGQSMNTEAFF
TRBJ2-1,TRBV27,.,CASRARGVYNEQFF
TRBJ1-1,TRBV19,.,CASSISTGAEAFF
TRBJ2-3,TRBV14,.,CASSQDPTDTQYF
TRBJ2-1,TRBV9,.,CASSALAGAGEQFF
TRBJ1-4,TRBV30,.,CAWSPGIEKLFF
TRBJ2-7,TRBV19,once,CASSARGGSTNYEQYF
TRBJ1-2,TRBV2,.,CASSEARQPGINYGYTF
TRBJ2-1,TRBV10-1,once,CASSESQGTTYNEQFF
TRBJ1-1,TRBV7-2,.,CASSPLILSEAFF
TRBJ2-1,TRBV10-3,.,CAIRGTGEGNEQFF
TRBJ1-2,TRBV7-2,.,CASSARQGIGYGYTF
TRBJ2-1,TRBV19,once,CASIPSDGPGEQFF
TRBJ2-3,TRBV6-5,.,CASSYGGRATDTQYF
TRBJ2-5,TRBV7-3,.,CASSLGGGNQETQYF
TRBJ1-2,TRBV19,.,CASIRTGGGRNYGYTF
TRBJ2-3,TRBV5-1,.,CASSPPLGTGGTDTQYF
TRBJ2-5,TRBV5-4,.,CASSGLNQETQYF
TRBJ1-1,TRBV7-6,.,CASSADSNTEAFF
TRBJ1-2,TRBV2,.,CASTYSFGGYTF
TRBJ2-3,TRBV7-8,.,CASSRRDRVDDTQYF
TRBJ1-2,TRBV4-1,.,CASSQTTLTGNYGYTF
TRBJ2-1,TRBV5-1,.,CASSLAGWALAGNNEQFF
TRBJ2-7,TRBV6-5,.,CASSEASRSEQYF
TRBJ2-3,TRBV5-4,.,CASRGREAVRADTQYF
TRBJ1-3,TRBV7-9,.,CASTIGGLWDITIYF
TRBJ2-7,TRBV7-9,.,CASSPQGREQYF
TRBJ2-5,TRBV2,once,CASSGFEPPVETQYF
TRBJ2-1,TRBV18,.,CASSPDRVTYNEQFF
TRBJ2-3,TRBV7-9,once,CASSLGASGHTDTQYF
TRBJ2-3,TRBV29-1,.,CSGTGTSGRALRADTQYF